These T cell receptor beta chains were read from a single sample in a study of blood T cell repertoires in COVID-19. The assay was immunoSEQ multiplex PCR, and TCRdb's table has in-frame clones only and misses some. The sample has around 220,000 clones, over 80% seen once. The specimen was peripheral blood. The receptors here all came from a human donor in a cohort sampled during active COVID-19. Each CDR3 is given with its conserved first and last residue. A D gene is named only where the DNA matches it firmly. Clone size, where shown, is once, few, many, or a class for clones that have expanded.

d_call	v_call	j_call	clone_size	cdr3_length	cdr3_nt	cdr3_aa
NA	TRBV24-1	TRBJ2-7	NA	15	TGTGCCACCAGTAGTAAGGAGGGAGGCTCCTACGAGCAGTACTTC	CATSSKEGGSYEQYF
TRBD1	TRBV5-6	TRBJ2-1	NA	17	TGTGCCAGCAGCTTTAGTGTTCGGACAGGATCTATGGATGAGCAGTTCTTC	CASSFSVRTGSMDEQFF
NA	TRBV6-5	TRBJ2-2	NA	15	TGTGCCAGCAGTTCCCCTTGGGCTTACACCGGGGAGCTGTTTTTT	CASSSPWAYTGELFF
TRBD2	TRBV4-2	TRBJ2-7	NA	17	TGTGCCAGCAGCCATACCATAGCGGGAGTAGGCTCCTACGAGCAGTACTTC	CASSHTIAGVGSYEQYF
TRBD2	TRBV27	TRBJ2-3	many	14	TGTGCCAGCAATGAGCGGGACAGCACAGATACGCAGTATTTT	CASNERDSTDTQYF
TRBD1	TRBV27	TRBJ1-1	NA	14	TGTGCCAGCAGTTTAAGGGGGCGCGGCACTGAAGCTTTCTTT	CASSLRGRGTEAFF
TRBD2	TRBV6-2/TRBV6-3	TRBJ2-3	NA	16	TGTGCCAGCAGTTACTCGGGGACTAGCGGGAGAGTGGCGCAGTATTTT	CASSYSGTSGRVAQYF
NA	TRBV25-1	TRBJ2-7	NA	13	TGTGCCAGCAGTCGCGGCCAGAGCTACGAGCAGTACTTC	CASSRGQSYEQYF
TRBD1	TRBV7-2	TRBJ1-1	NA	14	TGTGCCAGCAGCATAGGGGACAGGGCCACTGAAGCTTTCTTT	CASSIGDRATEAFF
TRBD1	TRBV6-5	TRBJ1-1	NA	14	TGTGCCAGCAGTTCACAGGGGTTGAACACTGAAGCTTTCTTT	CASSSQGLNTEAFF
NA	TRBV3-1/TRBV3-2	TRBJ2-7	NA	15	TGTGCCAGCAGCAGCAGGGAACAAAACCCCTACGAGCAGTACTTC	CASSSREQNPYEQYF
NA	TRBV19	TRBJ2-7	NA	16	TGTGCCAGTAGTATAGGCAGGACTCGCCGCTCCTACGAGCAGTACTTC	CASSIGRTRRSYEQYF
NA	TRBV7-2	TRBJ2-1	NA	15	TGTGCCAGCAGCTTTAATCTGGAGGTCGGCAATGAGCAGTTCTTC	CASSFNLEVGNEQFF
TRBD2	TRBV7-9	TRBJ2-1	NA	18	TGTGCCAGCAGCTTTCAGGGACTAGCGGGATCGGGCTACAATGAGCAGTTCTTC	CASSFQGLAGSGYNEQFF
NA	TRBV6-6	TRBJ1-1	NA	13	TGTGCCGGGGGCAGGGCCTTGAACACTGAAGCTTTCTTT	CAGGRALNTEAFF
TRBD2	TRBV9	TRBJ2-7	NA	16	TGTGCCAGCAGCGTAGGGGCAGCGGGAGATCGGGGCGAGCAGTACTTC	CASSVGAAGDRGEQYF
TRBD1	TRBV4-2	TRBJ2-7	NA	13	TGTGCCAGCAGCCAAGAAGAAGGGGGCAAACAGTACTTC	CASSQEEGGKQYF
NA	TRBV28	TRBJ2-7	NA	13	TGTGCCAGCAGTTTAACAGGATTCTACGAGCAGTACTTC	CASSLTGFYEQYF
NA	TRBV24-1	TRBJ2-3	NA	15	TGTGCCACCAGTGATTTAGGGGGGGGCACAGATACGCAGTATTTT	CATSDLGGGTDTQYF
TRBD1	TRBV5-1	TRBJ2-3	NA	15	TGCGCCAGCAGAAAAGAACAGGGGGTAACAGATACGCAGTATTTT	CASRKEQGVTDTQYF
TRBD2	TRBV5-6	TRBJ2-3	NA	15	TGTGCCAGCAGCTACGGACTAGCGGGCACAGATACGCAGTATTTT	CASSYGLAGTDTQYF
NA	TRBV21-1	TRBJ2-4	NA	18	TGTGCCAGCAGCAAAGGAAGCGGAGCGGCGGGTGCCAAAAACATTCAGTACTTC	CASSKGSGAAGAKNIQYF
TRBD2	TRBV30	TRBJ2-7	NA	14	TGTGCCTTCGCCCCAAGCGGGAGGACCTACGAGCAGTACTTC	CAFAPSGRTYEQYF
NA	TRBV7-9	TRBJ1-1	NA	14	TGTGCCAGCAGCTCGACCGGAGCGAACACTGAAGCTTTCTTT	CASSSTGANTEAFF
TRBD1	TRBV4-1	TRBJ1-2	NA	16	TGCGCCAGCAGCTACATTCCGGGACAGAAAAACTATGGCTACACCTTC	CASSYIPGQKNYGYTF
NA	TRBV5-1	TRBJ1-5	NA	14	TGCGCCAGCAGCTTGGAGGGGGGCAATCAGCCCCAGCATTTT	CASSLEGGNQPQHF
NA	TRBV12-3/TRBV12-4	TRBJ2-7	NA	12	TGTGCCAGCAGTTGGGGACTCCTTGGGCAGTACTTC	CASSWGLLGQYF
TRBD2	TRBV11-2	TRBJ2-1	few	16	TGTGCCAGCAGCTTAGATCGGCTAGCGGGAGGGCCAAGTCAGTTCTTC	CASSLDRLAGGPSQFF
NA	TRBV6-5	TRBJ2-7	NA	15	TGTGCCAGCAGCCCGGACGGGACACCCTTTTACGAGCAGTACTTC	CASSPDGTPFYEQYF
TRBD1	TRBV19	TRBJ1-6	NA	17	TGTGCCAGTAGTATGGTATCACCGGGGACAGGGAATTCACCCCTCCACTTT	CASSMVSPGTGNSPLHF
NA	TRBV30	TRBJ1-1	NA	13	TGTGCCTGGAGTGTACGGGGGAACACTGAAGCTTTCTTT	CAWSVRGNTEAFF
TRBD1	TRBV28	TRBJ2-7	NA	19	TGTGCCAGCAGTTTATTGGGACAGGGAGTTATCTCCCTCTCCTACGAGCAGTACTTC	CASSLLGQGVISLSYEQYF
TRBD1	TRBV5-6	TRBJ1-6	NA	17	TGTGCCAGCAGCTTGCGACAGGGGGCTACCTATAATTCACCCCTCCACTTT	CASSLRQGATYNSPLHF
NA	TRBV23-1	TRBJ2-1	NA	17	TGCGCCAGCAGTTCTTCCCAGACAGAACCTTCCTACAATGAGCAGTTCTTC	CASSSSQTEPSYNEQFF
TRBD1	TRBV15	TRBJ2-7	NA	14	TGTGCCACCAGCAGAGAGAACAGGGGGAACGAGCAGTACTTC	CATSRENRGNEQYF
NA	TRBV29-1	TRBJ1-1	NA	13	TGCAGCGTTGAGCTTCGGGTTGACACTGAAGCTTTCTTT	CSVELRVDTEAFF
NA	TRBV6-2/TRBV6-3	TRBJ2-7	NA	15	TGTGCCAGCAGTTACTCTGGTGGGAGGACCCACGAGCAGTACTTC	CASSYSGGRTHEQYF